The source of this T cell receptor beta chain is a study of T cell responses to AZD1222 COVID-19 vaccine. About this clone itself: Its target is not known.

Study-wide points: White British donors predominated, females outnumbered males, and clonal diversity was possibly underestimated.

Here immunoSEQ multiplex PCR was the method, and the copy in TCRdb shows in-frame clones only, minus some. The sample shows some 160,000 clones, around nine tenths of them seen only once. The CDR3 totals 13 residues. Germline CDR1 is SGHDT and CDR2 is YYEEEE. Trimming took 4 bases from V and 2 from J, leaving 9 bases between them. The chain has TRBV5-6 and TRBJ1-2; D is undetermined. Here the sequenced sample was peripheral blood, taken on day 0 of AZD1222 vaccination. The TCR comes from an adult in good health. CDR3 coding DNA: TGTGCCAGCAGCCCCGGACGGAACTATGGCTACACCTTC. It is translated as CASSPGRNYGYTF. Full variable domain (remainder filled in from reference TRBV5-6 and TRBJ1-2): DAGVTQSPTHLIKTRGQQVTLRCSPKSGHDTVSWYQQALGQGPQFIFQYYEEEERQRGNFPDRFSGHQFPNYSSELNVNALLLGDSALYLCASSPGRNYGYTFGSGTRLTVV.